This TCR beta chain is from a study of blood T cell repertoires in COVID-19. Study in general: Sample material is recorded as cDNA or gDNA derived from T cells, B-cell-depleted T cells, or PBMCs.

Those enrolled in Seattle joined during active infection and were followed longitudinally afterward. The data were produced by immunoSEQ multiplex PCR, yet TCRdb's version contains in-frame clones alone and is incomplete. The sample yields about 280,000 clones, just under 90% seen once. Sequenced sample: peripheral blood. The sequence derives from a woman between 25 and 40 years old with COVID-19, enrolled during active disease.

CDR3 region: CASSFAGDLNGYTF. The CDR3 DNA sequence: TGTGCCAGCAGCTTCGCAGGGGATTTGAATGGCTACACCTTC. V and J are TRBV7-9 and TRBJ1-2, with D perhaps TRBD1 (6 bases). In germline, CDR1 is SEHNR, CDR2 FQNEAQ (reference sequence). The length of the CDR3 is 14 residues. V lost 3 bases to trimming and J lost 6 bases, with 14 bases between them.